Listed here are 9 T cell receptor beta chains from one sample, sequenced in a study of technical replicates of blood from a handful of donors. The assay was immunoSEQ multiplex PCR, and TCRdb's table has in-frame clones only and misses some. The sample shows about 60,000 clones, 87% of them seen only once. The sample was PBMCs. Source of these receptors: a human donor in good health. Some clones in this sample may be carry-over from other donors' samples.

The chain has TRBV9 and TRBJ2-3, with a weak D call TRBD2 (6 bases). CDR1 is SGDLS, CDR2 YYNGEE, per germline. V lost 4 bases to trimming and J lost 5 bases, with 14 bases between them. The CDR3 has 14 amino acids. This CDR3 is CASSLRGSLDTQYF. In nucleotides, the CDR3 is TGTGCCAGCAGCCTACGGGGGTCATTAGATACGCAGTATTTT.

The rearrangement uses TRBV9 and TRBJ1-1; D ambiguous. Germline CDR1 is SGDLS and CDR2 is YYNGEE. The CDR3 is made up of 15 amino acids. V was shortened by 0 bases and J by 0 bases, with 9 bases between the two germline ends. The chain's CDR3 is CASSVGANLNTEAFF. The CDR3 nucleotides are TGTGCCAGCAGCGTAGGCGCCAATCTGAACACTGAAGCTTTCTTT.

The rearrangement uses TRBV11-2 and TRBJ2-7; TRBD1 matches 9 bases. Trimming took 0 bases from V and 4 from J; bases not matched to a gene: 4. In germline, CDR1 is SGHAT, CDR2 FQNNGV. The CDR3 length is 15 residues. In DNA form, the CDR3 reads TGTGCCAGCAGCTTAGACGGGACAGGGTCATACGAGCAGTACTTC. Translating it yields CASSLDGTGSYEQYF. The complete variable domain, with remaining parts taken from reference TRBV11-2 and TRBJ2-7, reads EAGVAQSPRYKIIEKRQSVAFWCNPISGHATLYWYQQILGQGPKLLIQFQNNGVVDDSQLPKDRFSAERLKGVDSTLKIQPAKLEDSAVYLCASSLDGTGSYEQYFGPGTRLTVT.

This rearrangement joins TRBV4-3 to TRBJ2-7; no clear D gene. This CDR3 spans 13 amino acids. CDR1 LGHNA and CDR2 YSLEER come from the germline V gene. Between the trimmed V and J ends, which lost 1 base and 4 bases, there was a span of 8 bases. The CDR3 protein is CASSQAPQYEQYF. CDR3 nucleotide sequence: TGCGCCAGCAGCCAAGCCCCACAGTACGAGCAGTACTTC.

The table lists this clone with a count of one. This chain's CDR3 is CASSLVSVSASTEAFF. For the CDR3, the DNA is TGTGCCAGCAGCTTAGTTTCTGTGTCCGCGAGTACTGAAGCTTTCTTT. The chain combines TRBV13 with TRBJ1-1, with D unclear. V was clipped by 1 base and J by 5 bases, with 17 bases between them. The CDR3 consists of 16 residues. Germline CDR1 is PRHDT and CDR2 is FYEKMQ (reference sequence).

The V call is TRBV18, the J call TRBJ1-1; 8 bases fit TRBD1. This CDR3 has 16 amino acids. Germline values: CDR1 KGHSH, CDR2 LQKENI. The J segment lost 5 bases and the V segment lost 3 bases, leaving 11 bases of the junction unmatched. CDR3 loop: CASSPLTGAGGTEAFF. CDR3 nucleotides: TGTGCCAGCTCACCTCTGACAGGGGCAGGGGGGACTGAAGCTTTCTTT.

The genes are TRBV27 and TRBJ2-3; 7 bases map to TRBD2. In germline, CDR1 is MNHEY, CDR2 SMNVEV (reference sequence). This CDR3 contains 16 residues. The junction had 8 bases not matched to a gene; V was cut back by 4 bases and J by 1 base. The CDR3: CASSSLNSGGTDTQYF. The CDR3 DNA sequence: TGTGCCAGCAGTTCCCTAAACAGCGGGGGCACAGATACGCAGTATTTT.

This rearrangement joins TRBV4-1 to TRBJ1-4; weak D call: TRBD1 (6 bases). CDR3 length: 18 residues. The V gene's germline CDR1 is MGHRA and CDR2 YSYEKL. V was trimmed by 6 bases and J by 4 bases, leaving 24 bases between them. The CDR3 sequence: CASRRDILRGRVNEKLFF. CDR3 nucleotides: TGCGCCAGCAGGAGGGACATCCTAAGGGGTAGGGTTAATGAAAAACTGTTTTTT.

V is TRBV14 and J is TRBJ2-7; TRBD1 is a possible D gene (5 bases). CDR1 is SGHDN and CDR2 is FVKESK in the germline V gene. This CDR3 region has 13 residues. With 4 bases removed from V and 5 bases from J, the gap between germline ends came to 12 bases. The CDR3 nucleotides are TGTGCCAGCAGCCCCTGGGGCGATCACGAGCAGTACTTC. Encoded protein: CASSPWGDHEQYF.